Shown below are 22 T cell receptor beta chains from a single sample sequenced in a study of radiotherapy plus CTLA-4 blockade in lung cancer. The protocol was immunoSEQ multiplex PCR, while the TCRdb copy is restricted to in-frame clones and leaves out a portion. The sample includes some 66,000 clones, approximately 83% of them seen just once. Sequenced here: peripheral blood, sampled from a patient treated with radiotherapy plus ipilimumab. All receptors derive from a human donor with non-small cell lung cancer who had a partial response to radiotherapy plus ipilimumab.

The chain is built from TRBV15 and TRBJ1-4; 10 bases fit TRBD1. CDR1 is LNHNV and CDR2 is YYDKDF in the germline V gene (reference sequence). CDR3 length equals 16 residues. V shed 0 bases, J shed 9 bases, and the junction held 7 bases outside the gene matches. CDR3: CATSRDRTGGIQKLFF. Here the CDR3 DNA reads TGTGCCACCAGCAGAGATAGGACAGGGGGGATTCAAAAACTGTTTTTT.

This sequence joins TRBV25-1 and TRBJ1-3, with 9 positions matching TRBD1. Germline V gene lookup returns CDR1 MGHDK and CDR2 SYGVNS. V lost 9 bases and J lost 4; bases outside the gene matches: 10. This CDR3 is built from 15 residues. The CDR3 sequence: CASGDREVAGNTIYF. The CDR3 DNA reads TGTGCCAGTGGGGACAGGGAAGTTGCAGGAAACACCATATATTTT.

This chain connects TRBV28 to TRBJ2-3, with D perhaps matching TRBD2 (5 bases). This CDR3 has 15 residues. The germline gives CDR1 MDHEN, CDR2 SYDVKM. Trimming left V 7 bases short and J 3 bases short, with 17 bases between. The DNA for the CDR3 is TGTGCCAGCATGAACGTCGGGCGAGGGACAGATACGCAGTATTTT. It translates to CASMNVGRGTDTQYF.

The V call is TRBV7-3, the J call TRBJ1-2, with 8 bases aligning to TRBD1. Germline CDR1 and CDR2: SGHTA and FQGTGA. The CDR3 runs 16 residues. The J segment lost 6 bases and the V segment lost 2 bases, leaving 11 bases of the junction unmatched. CDR3 in amino acids: CASSLYRLDRENGYTF. Here the CDR3 DNA reads TGTGCCAGCAGCTTATATCGTTTGGACAGGGAGAATGGCTACACCTTC.

The chain combines TRBV30 with TRBJ1-2, with 9 nucleotides matching TRBD1. V lost 7 bases to trimming and J lost 4 bases; unmatched junction nucleotides: 19. The CDR3 runs to 17 residues. CDR1 is GTSNPN and CDR2 is SVGIG in the germline V gene (reference sequence). This CDR3 is CASKPPSGTGKSYGYTF. The CDR3 DNA follows: TGTGCCTCAAAGCCACCTTCCGGGACAGGGAAATCCTATGGCTACACCTTC. Variable domain in full (rest from reference TRBV30 and TRBJ1-2): SQTIHQWPATLVQPVGSPLSLECTVEGTSNPNLYWYRQAAGRGLQLLFYSVGIGQISSEVPQNLSASRPQDRQFILSSKKLLLSDSGFYLCASKPPSGTGKSYGYTFGSGTRLTVV.

V gene TRBV7-9 combines with J gene TRBJ2-5, with 8 positions matching TRBD1. Trimming at V came to 5 bases and at J to 4 bases, leaving 9 bases not matched to a gene. CDR1 is SEHNR and CDR2 is FQNEAQ in the germline V gene (reference sequence). The CDR3 is 15 amino acids. DNA for the CDR3: TGTGCCAGCAGCGCGGTAACAGGGGGAGGAGAGACCCAGTACTTC. Protein sequence: CASSAVTGGGETQYF.

The chain uses TRBV7-2 and TRBJ2-7; TRBD2 matches at 14 bases. V gave up 3 bases and J gave up 5 bases; unmatched junction bases: 3. This CDR3 region has 15 residues. CDR1 and CDR2 (germline): SGHTA, FQGNSA. CDR3 sequence (DNA): TGTGCCAGCAGCTTGGGGGGACTAGCGGGAGACGAGCAGTACTTC. Amino acid sequence: CASSLGGLAGDEQYF.

The chain carries TRBV30 and TRBJ2-5, with TRBD1 identical over 8 bases. The germline V gene encodes CDR1 GTSNPN and CDR2 SVGIG (reference sequence). Losses at the gene ends were 5 bases for V and 5 bases for J; bases not matched to a gene: 10. The CDR3 consists of 14 residues. The CDR3 nucleotides read TGTGCCTGGTCAGCAGGGGGCTCTCGGGAGACCCAGTACTTC. Protein sequence: CAWSAGGSRETQYF.

The sample holds one count of this clone. The chain employs TRBV25-1 and TRBJ2-3, with 7 bases lining up with TRBD1. Germline V gene lookup returns CDR1 MGHDK and CDR2 SYGVNS. The trim removed 4 bases at V and 4 bases at J, leaving 2 bases unmatched. This CDR3 has 13 amino acids. CDR3: CASSVTGADTQYF. For the CDR3, the DNA is TGTGCCAGCAGTGTAACAGGGGCAGATACGCAGTATTTT.

The chain carries TRBV11-2 and TRBJ2-3; 7 positions match TRBD1. CDR3 length equals 15 residues. Germline values: CDR1 SGHAT, CDR2 FQNNGV. The trim removed 2 bases at V and 3 bases at J, leaving 5 bases unmatched. CDR3 sequence reads: CASSLRPGGTDTQYF. CDR3 coding DNA: TGTGCCAGCAGCTTACGACCAGGGGGAACAGATACGCAGTATTTT.

This sequence joins TRBV7-3 and TRBJ2-7; a possible D gene is TRBD1 (6 bases). The CDR3 runs to 11 residues. CDR1 is SGHTA, CDR2 FQGTGA, per germline. V lost 4 bases and J 6 bases, leaving 7 bases between the germline ends. CDR3 bases: TGTGCCAGCAGCTCCAGGGGCGAGCAGTACTTC. This encodes CASSSRGEQYF. Combining the CDR3 with reference TRBV7-3 and TRBJ2-7 gives the whole variable domain GAGVSQTPSNKVTEKGKYVELRCDPISGHTALYWYRQSLGQGPEFLIYFQGTGAADDSGLPNDRFFAVRPEGSVSTLKIQRTERGDSAVYLCASSSRGEQYFGPGTRLTVT.

V is TRBV29-1 and J is TRBJ1-2; maybe TRBD1 (5 bases). Germline CDR1 SQVTM, CDR2 ANQGSEA. This CDR3 is 11 amino acids long. The CDR3 protein is CSLRVGSGYTF. In DNA, the CDR3 is TGCAGTCTCAGGGTGGGATCTGGCTACACCTTC. The complete variable domain, with remaining parts taken from reference TRBV29-1 and TRBJ1-2, reads SAVISQKPSRDICQRGTSLTIQCQVDSQVTMMFWYRQQPGQSLTLIATANQGSEATYESGFVIDKFPISRPNLTFSTLTVSNMSPEDSSIYLCSLRVGSGYTFGSGTRLTVV.

The J gene is TRBJ2-2, the V gene TRBV9; 8 bases line up with TRBD2. The CDR3 is 19 amino acids. The J segment lost 3 bases and the V segment lost 6 bases, leaving 19 bases of the junction unmatched. Germline values: CDR1 SGDLS, CDR2 YYNGEE. The CDR3 reads CASTRQLLAANRDTGELFF. As DNA, the CDR3 is TGTGCCAGCACCAGACAACTACTAGCGGCGAATAGGGACACCGGGGAGCTGTTTTTT.

On this clone: The same CDR3 also results from other DNA sequences found in this sample. The rearrangement joins TRBV6-1 to TRBJ1-3, with 7 bases fitting TRBD1. This CDR3 region has 13 residues. The V segment lost 3 bases and the J segment 4 bases; nucleotides outside the gene matches: 0. Germline CDR1 is MNHNS and CDR2 is SASEGT. CDR3 sequence reads: CASSEGQGNTIYF. DNA for the CDR3: TGTGCCAGCAGTGAGGGACAGGGAAACACCATATATTTT.

This chain links TRBV6-5 with TRBJ2-3; no clear D. The V gene's germline CDR1 is MNHEY and CDR2 SVGAGI. The germline V and J ends were trimmed by 4 bases and 4 bases, with 6 bases remaining between them. The CDR3 totals 12 residues. The CDR3 loop is CASSSPADTQYF. For the CDR3, the DNA is TGTGCCAGCAGTTCCCCGGCAGATACGCAGTATTTT.

The CDR3 spells CSVEDKETQYF. CDR3 DNA: TGCAGCGTCGAGGACAAAGAGACCCAGTACTTC. The chain is built from TRBV29-1 and TRBJ2-5; D might be TRBD1 (5 bases). Trimming stripped 6 bases from V and 3 bases from J, with 8 bases between. This CDR3 region has 11 residues. Germline V gives CDR1 SQVTM, CDR2 ANQGSEA.

This chain joins TRBV5-1 and TRBJ2-5, with 9 bases lining up with TRBD1. V was pared by 4 bases and J by 4 bases, with 8 bases of the junction left unmatched. Germline V CDR1 and CDR2: SGHRS, YFSETQ. This CDR3 region has 15 residues. CDR3 DNA sequence: TGCGCCAGCAGCCCGGGACAGGGAAGCGCAGAGACCCAGTACTTC. Amino acids: CASSPGQGSAETQYF.

This chain links TRBV18 with TRBJ2-5, with D possibly matching TRBD1 (5 bases). V dropped 0 bases and J dropped 4 bases, with 12 bases sitting between them. The CDR3 has 15 residues. Germline CDR1 is KGHSH and CDR2 is LQKENI. This CDR3 is CASSPPAGRGETQYF. CDR3 sequence (DNA): TGTGCCAGCTCACCACCAGCAGGGCGAGGAGAGACCCAGTACTTC.

This clone has just a few counts. The chain joins TRBV19 to TRBJ1-6; 9 bases match TRBD1. Germline lookup yields CDR1 LNHDA and CDR2 SQIVND (reference sequence). The CDR3 is 14 residues long. Trimming removed 3 bases from V and 7 bases from J; junction bases left unmatched: 1. This CDR3 is CASSMDRGNSPLHF. The CDR3 coding sequence is TGTGCCAGTAGTATGGACAGGGGCAATTCACCCCTCCACTTT.

The rearrangement links TRBV7-6 to TRBJ2-7, with unresolved D. Trimming removed 3 bases at V and 0 bases at J, with 9 bases between. Germline V gene data show CDR1 as SGHVS and CDR2 as FNYEAQ. The CDR3 extends over 14 amino acids. The CDR3 region is CASSLPDSSYEQYF. Written as DNA, the CDR3 is TGTGCCAGCAGCTTGCCCGATAGCTCCTACGAGCAGTACTTC.

The CDR3 region has the DNA TGTGCCAGCAGCTTAATGGACGGGATAGATACGCAGTATTTT. Translation: CASSLMDGIDTQYF. The chain uses TRBV7-3 and TRBJ2-3, with a weak D call TRBD2 (5 bases). V was cut by 1 base and J by 5 bases, with 10 bases left in between. The CDR3 sequence is 14 residues long. Germline V gives CDR1 SGHTA, CDR2 FQGTGA.

The CDR3: CASSFPASGRYNEQFF. DNA for the CDR3: TGTGCCAGCAGCTTTCCCGCTAGCGGGCGGTACAATGAGCAGTTCTTC. This chain uses TRBV12-1 with TRBJ2-1; TRBD2, the table's D call, was not compared with the DNA. TRBV12-1 is an annotated pseudogene. CDR3 length equals 16 residues.